One and the same sample provided the 32 T cell receptor beta chains below, sequenced in a study of Ad26.COV2.S vaccination and SARS-CoV-2 variants. As for treatment: 15 to 20 received Ad26.COV2.S at low or high dose, single or two shots; 5 received placebo; per-sample allocation not given. Samples were taken on day 63 after the first vaccine or placebo injection. The assay was immunoSEQ multiplex PCR, and TCRdb's table has in-frame clones only and misses some. The table shows more than 300,000 clones, with roughly 90% occurring only once. The material was peripheral blood, obtained in a trial of Ad26.COV2.S vaccine versus placebo. All receptors derive from a person between 18 and 59 years old who received the Ad26.COV2.S COVID-19 vaccine or a placebo.

This chain connects TRBV2 to TRBJ2-1; 12 bases are a match to TRBD2. The trim removed 3 bases at V and 8 bases at J, leaving 5 bases unmatched. CDR1 SNHLY and CDR2 FYNNEI come from the germline V gene. This CDR3 spans 15 amino acids. The CDR3 bases are TGTGCCAGCAGTGACCCTAGCGGGGGGGCCGATGAGCAGTTCTTC. It encodes CASSDPSGGADEQFF.

The V call is TRBV7-9, the J call TRBJ2-3, with a weak D call TRBD1 (8 bases). Germline V gene lookup returns CDR1 SEHNR and CDR2 FQNEAQ (reference sequence). The length of the CDR3 is 17 residues. V dropped 8 bases and J dropped 5 bases, with 26 bases sitting between them. The CDR3 reads CASAGQGARGDRDTQYF. The CDR3 nucleotides are TGTGCCAGCGCCGGCCAGGGGGCCCGGGGGGACAGAGATACGCAGTATTTT. Filled out from reference TRBV7-9 and TRBJ2-3, the complete variable domain reads DTGVSQNPRHKITKRGQNVTFRCDPISEHNRLYWYRQTLGQGPEFLTYFQNEAQLEKSRLLSDRFSAERPKGSFSTLEIQRTEQGDSAMYLCASAGQGARGDRDTQYFGPGTRLTVL.

The rearrangement joins TRBV24-1 to TRBJ1-5, with 8 nucleotides matching TRBD1. The length of the CDR3 is 15 residues. Germline V gene sequence: CDR1 KGHDR, CDR2 SFDVKD. V gave up 3 bases and J gave up 8 bases; unmatched junction bases: 8. The CDR3 is CATSDARTGSEPQHF. The CDR3 bases are TGTGCCACCAGTGATGCCCGGACAGGGTCAGAGCCCCAGCATTTT.

The chain employs TRBV3-1 (or the pseudogene TRBV3-2) and TRBJ2-3; weak D call: TRBD2 (6 bases). The V end was cut by 0 bases, the J end by 6 bases, with 13 bases between. Germline assignment: CDR1 LGHDT and CDR2 YNNKEL (reference sequence). This CDR3 contains 15 residues. CDR3 nucleotides: TGTGCCAGCAGCCAAGATTGGGCTAGCGTCGATACGCAGTATTTT. Its protein product is CASSQDWASVDTQYF.

This clone has only one observation. The chain recombines TRBV30 with TRBJ1-3; D is unclear. Germline V CDR1 and CDR2: GTSNPN, SVGIG (reference sequence). V shed 7 bases and J shed 4 bases, with 14 bases lying between them. The CDR3 length is 13 residues. As DNA, the CDR3 is TGTGCCTCGTCGACTGACCTAGGAAACACCATATATTTT. Protein product: CASSTDLGNTIYF.

The chain links TRBV24-1 to TRBJ2-5, with D perhaps being TRBD1 or TRBD2 (5 bases each). This CDR3 has 14 amino acids. From germline, CDR1 is KGHDR and CDR2 SFDVKD. V was trimmed by 5 bases and J by 1 base, leaving 10 bases between them. DNA of the CDR3: TGTGCCACCAGTGCCCCTGGGACCCAAGAGACCCAGTACTTC. Translating gives CATSAPGTQETQYF.

The chain joins TRBV27 to TRBJ2-7; 9 nucleotides agree with TRBD1. Germline loops: CDR1 MNHEY, CDR2 SMNVEV (reference sequence). V lost 3 bases and J lost 2; bases outside the gene matches: 5. This CDR3 has 15 amino acids. The CDR3 nucleotides are TGTGCCAGCAGTTTTTCTTGGACAGGGGCCTACGAGCAGTACTTC. Its translation is CASSFSWTGAYEQYF.

The V and J genes are TRBV11-2 and TRBJ2-7; D is uncertain. The V and J ends lost 0 bases and 0 bases respectively, with 6 bases between them. Germline CDR1 and CDR2: SGHAT and FQNNGV. The CDR3 is 14 amino acids. For the CDR3, the DNA is TGTGCCAGCAGCTTAGATCGAAGCTCCTACGAGCAGTACTTC. It specifies CASSLDRSSYEQYF.

This chain links TRBV15 with TRBJ2-7, with D possibly matching TRBD1 (6 bases). Germline V lookup: CDR1 LNHNV, CDR2 YYDKDF (reference sequence). The CDR3 sequence is 15 residues long. V was trimmed by 2 bases and J by 1 base, leaving 12 bases between them. For the CDR3, the DNA is TGTGCCACCAGCAGATCCCGGACAGAGTCCTACGAGCAGTACTTC. Its protein is CATSRSRTESYEQYF.

This clone has just a few counts. The J gene is TRBJ2-5, the V gene TRBV4-3; D is uncertain. V dropped 2 bases and J dropped 5 bases, with 18 bases sitting between them. Germline CDR1 LGHNA, CDR2 YSLEER. This CDR3 contains 16 residues. CDR3 nucleotides: TGCGCCAGCAGCCAAACAATCGGGCTAGTTAGTGAGACCCAGTACTTC. It yields the protein CASSQTIGLVSETQYF.

This chain uses TRBV7-2 with TRBJ2-3, with 10 bases identical to TRBD2. The CDR3 has 16 amino acids. The V gene's germline CDR1 is SGHTA and CDR2 FQGNSA. After removal of 0 bases from V and 8 bases from J, the junction contained 8 bases not matched to a gene. The CDR3 coding sequence is TGTGCCAGCAGCTTAGCGGCTAGCGGGGGCCGGGGTACGCAGTATTTT. Its protein is CASSLAASGGRGTQYF.

This clone was observed a single time. The chain recombines TRBV6-5 with TRBJ2-2; TRBD2 might be the D (5 bases). The CDR3 has 14 residues. The germline V gene encodes CDR1 MNHEY and CDR2 SVGAGI. V was clipped by 5 bases and J by 4 bases, with 11 bases between them. CDR3: CASSHREFTGELFF. CDR3 nucleotides: TGTGCCAGCAGTCACCGGGAATTCACCGGGGAGCTGTTTTTT.

This clone occurred once. The CDR3: CASSVAGDPSTDTQYF. DNA of the CDR3: TGTGCCAGCAGTGTCGCAGGGGATCCTAGCACAGATACGCAGTATTTT. V and J are TRBV6-1 and TRBJ2-3; D possibly corresponds to TRBD1 (6 bases). Germline V gives CDR1 MNHNS, CDR2 SASEGT. V was trimmed by 4 bases and J by 0 bases, leaving 14 bases between them. The length of the CDR3 is 16 residues.

This clone is a singleton in its sample. CDR3 nucleotide sequence: TGTGCCAGCAGCCACTTGGCGGGACAGGGGAACACTGAAGCTTTCTTT. Translation gives CASSHLAGQGNTEAFF. This chain joins TRBV7-8 and TRBJ1-1; 9 bases are a match to TRBD1. Germline CDR1 is SGHVS and CDR2 is FQNEAQ. The CDR3 is 16 residues long. Trimming at V came to 5 bases and at J to 1 base, leaving 8 bases not matched to a gene.

V is TRBV5-4 and J is TRBJ2-7, with 7 nucleotides matching TRBD2. CDR1 is SGHNT and CDR2 is YYREEE in the germline V gene (reference sequence). The trim removed 0 bases at V and 5 bases at J, leaving 2 bases unmatched. This CDR3 comprises 13 residues. The CDR3 loop reads CASSLEGGDEQYF. CDR3 DNA sequence: TGTGCCAGCAGCTTGGAGGGAGGGGACGAGCAGTACTTC.

J is TRBJ2-6 and V is TRBV30, with 7 bases identical to TRBD1. CDR3 length equals 16 residues. Germline V gene sequence: CDR1 GTSNPN, CDR2 SVGIG (reference sequence). The junction had 4 bases not matched to a gene; V was cut back by 2 bases and J by 0 bases. Here the CDR3 DNA reads TGTGCCTGGAGTCGGGACAGTCGCTCTGGGGCCAACGTCCTGACTTTC. Encoded protein: CAWSRDSRSGANVLTF. Together with reference TRBV30 and TRBJ2-6, the CDR3 gives the full variable domain: SQTIHQWPATLVQPVGSPLSLECTVEGTSNPNLYWYRQAAGRGLQLLFYSVGIGQISSEVPQNLSASRPQDRQFILSSKKLLLSDSGFYLCAWSRDSRSGANVLTFGAGSRLTVL.

This chain uses TRBV9 with TRBJ1-2, with D hard to call. V lost 4 bases and J 4 bases, leaving 14 bases between the germline ends. CDR1 SGDLS and CDR2 YYNGEE come from the germline V gene. This CDR3 is built from 14 residues. The CDR3 nucleotides are TGTGCCAGCAGCCCCCAGAGCGATGGCTATGGCTACACCTTC. Protein: CASSPQSDGYGYTF.

Notes on this clone: Additional DNA sequences in this sample encode the identical CDR3. The rearrangement links TRBV5-1 to TRBJ1-3; D uncertain. The V gene lost 3 bases and the J gene lost 4 bases, with 11 bases spanning the gap. The CDR3 runs to 14 residues. CDR1 and CDR2 (germline): SGHRS, YFSETQ. The CDR3 reads CASSSGPTGNTIYF. CDR3 nucleotides: TGCGCCAGCAGCTCTGGGCCAACGGGAAACACCATATATTTT.

The J gene is TRBJ2-7, the V gene TRBV4-1; 9 bases fit TRBD2. Germline trimming cut 4 bases from V and 4 bases from J; bases unmatched to any gene: 8. The V gene's germline CDR1 is MGHRA and CDR2 YSYEKL. The CDR3 loop spans 15 amino acids. The CDR3 region is CASSPSSGVWYEQYF. The CDR3 bases are TGCGCCAGCAGCCCCTCTAGCGGGGTATGGTACGAGCAGTACTTC.

The chain carries TRBV30 and TRBJ1-1; TRBD1 might be the D (5 bases). Germline V gene lookup returns CDR1 GTSNPN and CDR2 SVGIG (reference sequence). Trimming pared 0 bases from V and 1 base from J, leaving 18 bases between. The CDR3 totals 17 residues. The CDR3 is CAWSVSPRVRANTEAFF. The CDR3 DNA follows: TGTGCCTGGAGTGTATCGCCCAGGGTCCGTGCGAACACTGAAGCTTTCTTT.

J is TRBJ2-3 and V is TRBV19, with 9 bases lining up with TRBD2. The CDR3 is 15 amino acids. Trimming at V came to 5 bases and at J to 3 bases, leaving 6 bases not matched to a gene. CDR1 LNHDA and CDR2 SQIVND come from the germline V gene (reference sequence). CDR3 sequence (DNA): TGTGCCAGTAGTCCGCGACTAGCGGCTACAGATACGCAGTATTTT. Translation gives CASSPRLAATDTQYF.

The J gene is TRBJ1-2, the V gene TRBV11-2; no clear D. There are 13 residues in the CDR3. Deletions cut 0 bases from V and 3 bases from J, with 5 bases between. In germline, CDR1 is SGHAT, CDR2 FQNNGV. The CDR3 loop is CASSLEGYYGYTF. CDR3 DNA sequence: TGTGCCAGCAGCTTAGAAGGGTACTATGGCTACACCTTC.

This rearrangement joins TRBV28 to TRBJ1-2; 7 nucleotides match TRBD1. The germline V gene has CDR1 MDHEN and CDR2 SYDVKM. V shed 6 bases and J 4 bases; nucleotides not matched to a gene: 5. CDR3 length: 13 amino acids. The CDR3 DNA reads TGTGCCAGCAGCCCAGGGGGAGCCTATGGCTACACCTTC. Protein: CASSPGGAYGYTF.

This chain joins TRBV7-3 and TRBJ2-2; TRBD2 agrees at 7 bases. Per germline, CDR1 SGHTA and CDR2 FQGTGA. Losses at the gene ends were 1 base for V and 4 bases for J; bases not matched to a gene: 3. The CDR3 totals 15 residues. The DNA of the CDR3 is TGTGCCAGCAGCTTAATTTCGGGAGGCACCGGGGAGCTGTTTTTT. This encodes CASSLISGGTGELFF.

This chain uses TRBV7-9 with TRBJ2-1, with 8 bases lining up with TRBD2. This CDR3 comprises 16 residues. The germline CDR1 and CDR2 sequences are SEHNR and FQNEAQ (reference sequence). V lost 5 bases, J lost 2 bases, and 8 bases stayed unmatched. CDR3 in DNA: TGTGCCAGCAGCCCCCCCGGGGGGGGTGCCTACAATGAGCAGTTCTTC. Amino acid sequence: CASSPPGGGAYNEQFF.

This chain uses TRBV9 with TRBJ2-7; 9 bases fit TRBD2. In germline, CDR1 is SGDLS, CDR2 YYNGEE. J gave up 2 bases and V 4 bases, and 10 bases lay outside the gene matches. The length of the CDR3 is 16 residues. The CDR3 region is CASSPVAGAVAYEQYF. CDR3 in DNA: TGTGCCAGCAGCCCCGTAGCGGGAGCCGTTGCCTACGAGCAGTACTTC.

The gene calls are TRBV10-3 and TRBJ1-5; the D is unclear. The CDR3 contains 13 residues. Trimming shortened V by 1 base and J by 5 bases, and 6 bases separated the two germline ends. Germline V gene lookup returns CDR1 ENHRY and CDR2 SYGVKD. CDR3: CAISEFRDQPQHF. The CDR3, as DNA: TGTGCCATCAGTGAGTTCCGGGATCAGCCCCAGCATTTT.

The V call is TRBV28, the J call TRBJ2-7, with a tentative D call TRBD1 (5 bases). This CDR3 spans 15 amino acids. The germline V gene encodes CDR1 MDHEN and CDR2 SYDVKM. V shed 2 bases and J shed 2 bases, with 13 bases lying between them. As DNA, the CDR3 is TGTGCCAGCAGTTTAGGGGCTATGCAAGCCTACGAGCAGTACTTC. Translation: CASSLGAMQAYEQYF.

For the CDR3, the DNA is TGTGCCAGCAGTTCACAGGACGGAATCTACGAGCAGTACTTC. Its protein product is CASSSQDGIYEQYF. V gene TRBV27 combines with J gene TRBJ2-7; possibly TRBD1 for D (5 bases). The V gene's germline CDR1 is MNHEY and CDR2 SMNVEV (reference sequence). V was shortened by 4 bases and J by 3 bases, with 13 bases between the two germline ends. The CDR3 loop spans 14 amino acids.

The chain employs TRBV29-1 and TRBJ2-7, with unresolved D. This CDR3 has 15 amino acids. Germline V gives CDR1 SQVTM, CDR2 ANQGSEA. V was trimmed by 2 bases and J by 3 bases, leaving 17 bases between them. Written as DNA, the CDR3 is TGCAGCGTTGAAACCCCCGGTACGGGTGGCTACGAGCAGTACTTC. As protein: CSVETPGTGGYEQYF.

The J gene is TRBJ2-5, the V gene TRBV25-1; 11 bases are a match to TRBD1. Germline V lookup: CDR1 MGHDK, CDR2 SYGVNS. V was pared by 1 base and J by 2 bases, with 6 bases of the junction left unmatched. This CDR3 contains 17 residues. CDR3 in amino acids: CASSEFGQGAVQETQYF. The DNA for the CDR3 is TGTGCCAGCAGTGAATTTGGACAGGGGGCAGTTCAAGAGACCCAGTACTTC.

This chain joins TRBV24-1 and TRBJ2-3; TRBD1 matches at 8 bases. The CDR3 totals 15 residues. Germline trimming cut 3 bases from V and 4 bases from J; bases unmatched to any gene: 5. The V gene's germline CDR1 is KGHDR and CDR2 SFDVKD. The DNA of the CDR3 is TGTGCCACCAGTGATGGGACAGGTGGAGCAGATACGCAGTATTTT. It yields the protein CATSDGTGGADTQYF.